The source of this TCR beta chain is a study of blood T cells in healthy people across ages. Study background: For every two T cells, template switching captured about one barcoded beta molecule.

CDR3 length: 17 residues. J was trimmed by 3 bases and V by 1 base; bases with no gene match: 7. Per germline, CDR1 SGHVS and CDR2 FNYEAQ. This clonotype was seen a handful of times. With a J-beta primer mix and a sample-barcoded 5' primer, a second PCR ran about 7 to 12 cycles. TCRdb reprocessed the 5' RACE reads via MiXCR and lists one record per CDR3 protein. This repertoire shows 1.5 million to 2 million distinct CDR3 sequences, about 30% found once; its top ten account for roughly 8.2%. The sample taken for sequencing was blood. This receptor was obtained from a woman aged 25 to 39 in good health. The rearrangement joins TRBV7-6 to TRBJ2-5, with 11 bases identical to TRBD2. The DNA of the CDR3 is TGTGCCAGCAGCTTAGGGCTAGCGGGGGGCCGGAAAGAGACCCAGTACTTC. Protein: CASSLGLAGGRKETQYF.